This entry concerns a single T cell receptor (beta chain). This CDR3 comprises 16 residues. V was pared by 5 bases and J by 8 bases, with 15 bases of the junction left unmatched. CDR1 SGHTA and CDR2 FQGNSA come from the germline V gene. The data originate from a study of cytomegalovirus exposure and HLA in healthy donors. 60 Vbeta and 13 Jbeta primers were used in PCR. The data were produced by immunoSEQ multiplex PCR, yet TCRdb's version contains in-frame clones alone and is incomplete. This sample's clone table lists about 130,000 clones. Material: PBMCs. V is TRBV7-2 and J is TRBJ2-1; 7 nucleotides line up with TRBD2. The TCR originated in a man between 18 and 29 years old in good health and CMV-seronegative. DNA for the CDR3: TGTGCCAGCAGCCCTAGGGGAGCGGGATGGTCGGATGAGCAGTTCTTC. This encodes CASSPRGAGWSDEQFF.